Each of the 21 T cell receptor beta chains below was sequenced from the same sample in a study of vaccination and CD4 T cells after COVID-19. No antigen is known for these receptors. Sequencing of DNA taken from cultured CD4+ T cells relied on the Oncomine TCR Beta short-read assay. A single record per CDR3 protein comes from TCRdb applying MiXCR to the PCR reads. Among several thousand distinct CDR3 sequences listed, 67% were seen once. The treatment: roughly ten-day PBMC culture with coronavirus spike peptide pools or control peptides (ViraFEST assay). The sequencing sample was made of CD4+ T cells from blood, cultured in vitro. Source of these receptors: a human donor who had recovered from COVID-19.

The rearrangement joins TRBV5-1 to TRBJ2-5; 7 bases fit TRBD1. The CDR3 runs to 15 residues. Germline V gene sequence: CDR1 SGHRS, CDR2 YFSETQ. V lost 2 bases and J lost 2; bases outside the gene matches: 6. DNA of the CDR3: TGCGCCAGCAGCTTATTGAGGGGGCTTCAAGAGACCCAGTACTTC. It codes for CASSLLRGLQETQYF.

This sequence joins TRBV6-1 and TRBJ1-5; D gene unclear. The CDR3 extends over 14 amino acids. The germline V gene has CDR1 MNHNS and CDR2 SASEGT. V was shortened by 3 bases and J by 2 bases, with 8 bases between the two germline ends. The CDR3 nucleotides are TGTGCCAGCAGTGAGGGCGGGGGCAATCAGCCCCAGCATTTT. This gives the protein CASSEGGGNQPQHF.

This clonotype was counted only a few times. V gene TRBV20-1 combines with J gene TRBJ1-5, with no clear D. The CDR3 totals 13 residues. The V gene's germline CDR1 is DFQATT and CDR2 SNEGSKA (reference sequence). Trimming pared 6 bases from V and 3 bases from J, leaving 12 bases between. For the CDR3, the DNA is TGCAGTGCCCGACCGGGGTACAATCAGCCCCAGCATTTT. Its protein is CSARPGYNQPQHF.

Of note for this clonotype: As the CDR3 is not closed by the conserved phenylalanine or tryptophan, this likely results from a read error. The chain carries TRBV10-3 and TRBJ1-1, with a possible D match to TRBD1 (6 bases). V lost 5 bases, J lost 0 bases, and 13 bases lay in between. This CDR3 spans 15 amino acids. Germline CDR1 ENHRY, CDR2 SYGVKD. CDR3 coding DNA: TGTGCCATCAGTTCTGGACAGACCTTGAACACTGAAGCTTTCCTT. Translated, it gives CAISSGQTLNTEAFL.

This clonotype has a single count. This sequence joins TRBV27 and TRBJ1-5; 8 bases map to TRBD1. The CDR3 runs 17 residues. Per the germline V gene, CDR1 is MNHEY and CDR2 is SMNVEV (reference sequence). V gave up 0 bases and J gave up 2 bases; unmatched junction bases: 6. The CDR3 region is CASSLSTGGVGNQPQHF. The DNA for the CDR3 is TGTGCCAGCAGTTTATCCACAGGGGGAGTTGGCAATCAGCCCCAGCATTTT.

This clonotype was observed once. The chain joins TRBV20-1 to TRBJ2-1; 9 bases match TRBD2. This CDR3 contains 20 residues. The germline V gene has CDR1 DFQATT and CDR2 SNEGSKA (reference sequence). The J segment lost 0 bases and the V segment lost 6 bases, leaving 21 bases of the junction unmatched. In nucleotides, the CDR3 is TGCAGTGCACCAACCGGAGGGACTAGCAGGTCTCATAGCTCCTACAATGAGCAGTTCTTC. This codes for CSAPTGGTSRSHSSYNEQFF.

The chain combines TRBV5-1 with TRBJ2-5; TRBD2 aligns across 8 bases. CDR3 length equals 15 residues. V was pared by 5 bases and J by 2 bases, with 8 bases of the junction left unmatched. Germline V gives CDR1 SGHRS, CDR2 YFSETQ. This CDR3 is CASRGSLAGQETQYF. In DNA form, the CDR3 reads TGCGCCAGCAGAGGAAGTCTAGCGGGTCAAGAGACCCAGTACTTC. Looking up the rest from reference TRBV5-1 and TRBJ2-5 gives the full variable domain: KAGVTQTPRYLIKTRGQQVTLSCSPISGHRSVSWYQQTPGQGLQFLFEYFSETQRNKGNFPGRFSGRQFSNSRSEMNVSTLELGDSALYLCASRGSLAGQETQYFGPGTRLLVL.

This clonotype was seen a few times. The DNA of the CDR3 is TGTGCCAGCAGCTTAGGGACAGGGACCGAACCCCAGCATTTT. Translated: CASSLGTGTEPQHF. The chain couples TRBV7-2 to TRBJ1-5; 8 bases line up with TRBD1. Germline assignment: CDR1 SGHTA and CDR2 FQGNSA. Trimming took 1 base from V and 10 from J; bases not matched to a gene: 6. The CDR3 runs 14 residues.

The V and J genes are TRBV27 and TRBJ2-7; possible D gene TRBD1, 6 bases. CDR1 and CDR2 from the germline V gene are MNHEY and SMNVEV (reference sequence). CDR3 length equals 15 residues. Trimming took off 5 bases at V and 4 bases at J, with 18 bases between the two ends. In DNA, the CDR3 is TGTGCCAGCAGTCCCGGGACAACCGTGGTGTACGAGCAGTACTTC. Translated: CASSPGTTVVYEQYF.

The chain is built from TRBV11-2 and TRBJ2-7; D possibly uses TRBD1 or TRBD2 (5 bases each). This CDR3 contains 15 residues. V lost 6 bases to trimming and J lost 6 bases, with 21 bases between them. Germline V CDR1 and CDR2: SGHAT, FQNNGV. The CDR3 loop reads CASSYSGTSTGEQYF. The CDR3 DNA reads TGTGCCAGCAGTTACTCCGGGACCTCAACCGGCGAGCAGTACTTC.

The chain links TRBV20-1 to TRBJ2-7; TRBD2 matches 10 bases. The CDR3 sequence is 14 residues long. The ends lost 6 bases at V and 5 bases at J; junction bases unmatched: 10. Germline CDR1 reads DFQATT; CDR2 reads SNEGSKA (reference sequence). CDR3 loop: CSASVALAGDEQYF. In nucleotides, the CDR3 is TGCAGTGCCTCAGTGGCCCTAGCGGGAGACGAGCAGTACTTC.

This chain joins TRBV6-1 and TRBJ1-1; a possible D gene is TRBD1 (5 bases). This CDR3 has 14 amino acids. Germline loops: CDR1 MNHNS, CDR2 SASEGT. V was pared by 8 bases and J by 0 bases, with 13 bases between. For the CDR3, the DNA is TGTGCCAGCGCCTCGGTGGGGCTGAACACTGAAGCTTTCTTT. This gives the protein CASASVGLNTEAFF.

The rearrangement uses TRBV19 and TRBJ1-2; 9 bases agree with TRBD1. Germline V gives CDR1 LNHDA, CDR2 SQIVND (reference sequence). CDR3 size: 16 residues. Losses at the gene ends were 3 bases for V and 4 bases for J; bases not matched to a gene: 9. The CDR3 DNA reads as TGTGCCAGTAGTATCATCACAGGGGGCGCGATCTATGGCTACACCTTC. Residues: CASSIITGGAIYGYTF.

The chain employs TRBV20-1 and TRBJ1-6, with D maybe TRBD1 (6 bases). Germline CDR1 and CDR2: DFQATT and SNEGSKA (reference sequence). The V end lost 6 bases, the J end lost 9 bases, and 15 bases lay between the germline ends. There are 13 residues in the CDR3. CDR3 amino acids: CSARQVGRSPLHF. CDR3 coding DNA: TGCAGTGCGCGACAGGTCGGACGTTCACCCCTCCACTTT.

The chain is built from TRBV19 and TRBJ1-1; 8 positions match TRBD1. J lost 0 bases, V lost 5 bases, and 8 bases had no gene match. The CDR3 runs 16 residues. Per the germline V gene, CDR1 is LNHDA and CDR2 is SQIVND (reference sequence). CDR3 DNA: TGTGCCAGTAGTTTCTCCGGGACAGGACTGAACACTGAAGCTTTCTTT. This gives the protein CASSFSGTGLNTEAFF.

The gene calls are TRBV7-2 and TRBJ1-6; 9 bases align to TRBD1. Germline trimming cut 1 base from V and 7 bases from J; bases unmatched to any gene: 5. This CDR3 contains 16 residues. Germline assignment: CDR1 SGHTA and CDR2 FQGNSA. This CDR3 reads CASSLGGQGWNSPLHF. The DNA of the CDR3 is TGTGCCAGCAGCTTAGGTGGACAGGGGTGGAATTCACCCCTCCACTTT.

This chain links TRBV28 with TRBJ2-2, with D possibly being TRBD2 (5 bases). Per the germline V gene, CDR1 is MDHEN and CDR2 is SYDVKM. The CDR3 is made up of 14 amino acids. V gave up 5 bases and J gave up 4 bases, with 11 bases separating them. The CDR3 region is CASSATAGTGELFF. Here the CDR3 DNA reads TGTGCCAGCAGTGCAACGGCGGGCACCGGGGAGCTGTTTTTT.

This clonotype was observed a handful of times. The CDR3 protein is CSASGSSYEQYF. The CDR3 DNA reads as TGCAGTGCTAGTGGCAGCTCCTACGAGCAGTACTTC. The genes are TRBV20-1 and TRBJ2-7; D is unresolved. Germline V CDR1 and CDR2: DFQATT, SNEGSKA (reference sequence). Trimming took off 3 bases at V and 0 bases at J, with 6 bases between the two ends. This CDR3 contains 12 residues.

The gene calls are TRBV11-3 and TRBJ2-7; perhaps TRBD2 as D (5 bases). Deletions cut 5 bases from V and 5 bases from J, with 19 bases between. Germline V gives CDR1 SGHNT, CDR2 YENEEA. The CDR3 extends over 15 amino acids. The CDR3 sequence is CASSPRRGPGDEQYF. The CDR3 DNA is TGTGCCAGCAGCCCAAGACGAGGGCCCGGAGACGAGCAGTACTTC.

This sequence joins TRBV27 and TRBJ1-4; 8 nucleotides agree with TRBD1. Germline V gives CDR1 MNHEY, CDR2 SMNVEV (reference sequence). With 8 bases clipped from V and 8 bases from J, the junction kept 10 bases outside the gene matches. This CDR3 is 14 amino acids long. CDR3 protein: CASGGQGLGEKLFF. CDR3 coding DNA: TGTGCCAGCGGTGGACAGGGCCTAGGGGAAAAACTGTTTTTT.

This clonotype was observed a handful of times. The rearrangement uses TRBV15 and TRBJ2-5, with TRBD2 identical over 9 bases. The CDR3 consists of 13 residues. The V gene's germline CDR1 is LNHNV and CDR2 YYDKDF (reference sequence). Trimming removed 9 bases from V and 5 bases from J; junction bases left unmatched: 7. CDR3 sequence: CATTRGGRETQYF. The CDR3 coding sequence is TGTGCCACAACGCGGGGGGGCAGGGAGACCCAGTACTTC.